This is a list of T cell receptor beta chains from one sample in a study of shared clonotypes between healthy human individuals. Sequenced by immunoSEQ multiplex PCR; TCRdb stores in-frame clones only, minus some. This sample has some 500,000 clones; approximately 77% occur once, and the top ten carry around 12%. Input material: PBMCs. Source of these receptors: a woman between 35 and 50 years old in good health. Some clones in this sample may be carry-over from other donors' samples. The CDR3 runs from the conserved cysteine through the conserved F or W. Fields, in order: V gene, clone size, J gene, D gene, CDR3 DNA, CDR3 protein. The D gene is left open where the match is weak. Clone size appears in some rows only: once, few, many, or a class for an expanded clone.

TRBV25-1	NA	TRBJ2-3	NA	TGTGCCAGCAGCGGAGCGTGGGGCACAGATACGCAGTATTTT	CASSGAWGTDTQYF
TRBV6-4	NA	TRBJ2-2	TRBD1	TGTGCCAGCAGTCCAACGGGACAGGGGGCGGACACCGGGGAGCTGTTTTTT	CASSPTGQGADTGELFF
TRBV19	NA	TRBJ2-7	NA	TGTGCCCCTCACGGAGAGTCCGGTCCCGTGGTTTACGAGCAGTACTTC	CAPHGESGPVVYEQYF
TRBV28	NA	TRBJ2-7	TRBD2	TGTGCCAGCAGACTAGCGGGAGGGACCGCCTACGAGCAGTACTTC	CASRLAGGTAYEQYF
TRBV19	NA	TRBJ1-1	TRBD1	TGTGCCAGCGGGGACAGGGACAACACTGAAGCTTTCTTT	CASGDRDNTEAFF
TRBV19	NA	TRBJ2-7	TRBD1	TGTGCCAGTAGTACGGGACAGTCGTACGAGCAGTACTTC	CASSTGQSYEQYF
TRBV2	few	TRBJ1-2	NA	TGTGCCAGCAGTGCCGGGACCGGGTATGGCTACACCTTC	CASSAGTGYGYTF
TRBV5-4	NA	TRBJ1-2	NA	TGTGCCAGCAGCTTGGAATACACGAACTATGGCTACACCTTC	CASSLEYTNYGYTF
TRBV7-9	many	TRBJ1-1	NA	TGTGCCAGCAGCTTTTGGGGGAACACTGAAGCTTTCTTT	CASSFWGNTEAFF
TRBV5-6	NA	TRBJ1-2	TRBD1	TGTGCCAGCAGCCCCGGGACAGGAGGGGACTATGGCTACACCTTC	CASSPGTGGDYGYTF
TRBV6-1	many	TRBJ2-2	TRBD1	TGTGCCACCATCCGGGACAGATACACCGGGGAGCTGTTTTTT	CATIRDRYTGELFF
TRBV6-5	NA	TRBJ1-1	NA	TGTGCCAGCAGTTATGTTGTTAACACTGAAGCTTTCTTT	CASSYVVNTEAFF
TRBV11-2	NA	TRBJ2-7	NA	TGTGCCAGCAGCTTAGAGGGAGGCCCCTACGAGCAGTACTTC	CASSLEGGPYEQYF
TRBV7-2	many	TRBJ1-1	TRBD1	TGTGCCAGCAGCTTTGCTGGTCAGGGGGCCGGGTACACTGAAGCTTTCTTT	CASSFAGQGAGYTEAFF
TRBV5-4	NA	TRBJ2-1	NA	TGTGCCAGCAGCTCAAACAATGAGCAGTTCTTC	CASSSNNEQFF
TRBV7-8	NA	TRBJ2-2	NA	TGTGCCAGCAGCCTCGACACGGGTTCTGTAAGGGAGCTGTTTTTT	CASSLDTGSVRELFF
TRBV27	NA	TRBJ2-3	TRBD1	TGTGCCAGCAGGGACAGGGGGCCGGTAGCGGGCACAGATACGCAGTATTTT	CASRDRGPVAGTDTQYF
TRBV29-1	NA	TRBJ1-5	TRBD1	TGCAGCGTCGGTACAGGGGTGGGTCAGCCCCAGCATTTT	CSVGTGVGQPQHF
TRBV2	many	TRBJ2-7	TRBD1	TGTGCCAGCAGGGACAGGGCGGCAACCTACGAGCAGTACTTC	CASRDRAATYEQYF
TRBV9	once	TRBJ2-7	TRBD2	TGTGCCAGCAGCGTAGGGGGACTAGGCGACGAGCAGTACTTC	CASSVGGLGDEQYF
TRBV4-3	NA	TRBJ2-2	TRBD1	TGCGCCAGCAGCCAAGTGGGACAGAGCACCGGGGAGCTGTTTTTT	CASSQVGQSTGELFF
TRBV11-2	few	TRBJ1-1	NA	TGTGCCAGCAGCTTCCCAAAAGGGGCTATGAACACTGAAGCTTTCTTT	CASSFPKGAMNTEAFF
TRBV7-2	NA	TRBJ2-2	TRBD2	TGTGCCAGCAGCTTACAGTCAGGGACTATCCTCACCGGGGAGCTGTTTTTT	CASSLQSGTILTGELFF